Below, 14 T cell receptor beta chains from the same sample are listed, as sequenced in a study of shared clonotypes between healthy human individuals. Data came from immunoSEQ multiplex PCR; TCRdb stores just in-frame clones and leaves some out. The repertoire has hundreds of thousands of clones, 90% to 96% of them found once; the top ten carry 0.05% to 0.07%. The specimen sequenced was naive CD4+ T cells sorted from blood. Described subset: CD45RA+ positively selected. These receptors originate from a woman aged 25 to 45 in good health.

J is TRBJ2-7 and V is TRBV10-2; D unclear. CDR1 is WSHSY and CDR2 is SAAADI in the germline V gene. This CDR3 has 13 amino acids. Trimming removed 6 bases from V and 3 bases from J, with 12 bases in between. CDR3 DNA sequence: TGCGCCAGCAGAGAGGACCCATACTACGAGCAGTACTTC. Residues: CASREDPYYEQYF.

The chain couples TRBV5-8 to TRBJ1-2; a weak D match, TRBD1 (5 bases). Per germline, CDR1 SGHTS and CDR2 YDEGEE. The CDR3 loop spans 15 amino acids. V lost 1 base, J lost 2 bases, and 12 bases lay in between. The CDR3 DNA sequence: TGTGCCAGCAGCTTGAGGACATCCACCAACTATGGCTACACCTTC. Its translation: CASSLRTSTNYGYTF.

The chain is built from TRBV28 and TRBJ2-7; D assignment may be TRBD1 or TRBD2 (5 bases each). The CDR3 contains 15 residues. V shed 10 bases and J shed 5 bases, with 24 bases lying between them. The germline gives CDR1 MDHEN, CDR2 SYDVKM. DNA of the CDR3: TGTGCCACCTCAACATCCGGGACGGCCTTGGACGAGCAGTACTTC. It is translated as CATSTSGTALDEQYF.

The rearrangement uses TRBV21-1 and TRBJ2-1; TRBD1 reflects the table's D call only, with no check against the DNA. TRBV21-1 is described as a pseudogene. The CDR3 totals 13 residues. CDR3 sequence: CASSKPGQGNWFF. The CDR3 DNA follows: TGTGCCAGCAGCAAACCCGGACAGGGGAATTGGTTCTTC.

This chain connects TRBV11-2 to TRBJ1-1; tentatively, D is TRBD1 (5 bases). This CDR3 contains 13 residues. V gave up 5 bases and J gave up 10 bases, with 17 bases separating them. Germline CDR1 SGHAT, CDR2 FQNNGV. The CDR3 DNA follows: TGTGCCAGCAGCCTGCAGGGAGACGGTGGAGCTTTCTTT. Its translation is CASSLQGDGGAFF. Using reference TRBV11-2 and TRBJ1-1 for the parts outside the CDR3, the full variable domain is EAGVAQSPRYKIIEKRQSVAFWCNPISGHATLYWYQQILGQGPKLLIQFQNNGVVDDSQLPKDRFSAERLKGVDSTLKIQPAKLEDSAVYLCASSLQGDGGAFFGQGTRLTVV.

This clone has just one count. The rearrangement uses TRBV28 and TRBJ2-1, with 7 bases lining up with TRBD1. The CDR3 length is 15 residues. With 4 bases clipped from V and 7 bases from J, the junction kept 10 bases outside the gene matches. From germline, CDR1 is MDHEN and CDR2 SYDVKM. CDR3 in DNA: TGTGCCAGCAGTTCACAGGGACAGATAGGTAATGAGCAGTTCTTC. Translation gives CASSSQGQIGNEQFF.

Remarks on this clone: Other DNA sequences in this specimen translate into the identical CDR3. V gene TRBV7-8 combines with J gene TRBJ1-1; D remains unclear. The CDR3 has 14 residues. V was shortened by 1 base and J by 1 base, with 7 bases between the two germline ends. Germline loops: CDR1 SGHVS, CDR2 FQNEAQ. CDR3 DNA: TGTGCCAGCAGCTTAGATCGGCAGAACACTGAAGCTTTCTTT. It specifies CASSLDRQNTEAFF.

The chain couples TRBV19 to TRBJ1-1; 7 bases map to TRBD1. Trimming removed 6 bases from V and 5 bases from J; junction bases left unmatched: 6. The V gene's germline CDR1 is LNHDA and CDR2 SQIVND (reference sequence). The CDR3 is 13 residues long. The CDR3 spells CASRRQGRTEAFF. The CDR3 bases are TGTGCCAGTAGGAGACAGGGACGGACTGAAGCTTTCTTT. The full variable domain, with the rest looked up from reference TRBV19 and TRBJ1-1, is DGGITQSPKYLFRKEGQNVTLSCEQNLNHDAMYWYRQDPGQGLRLIYYSQIVNDFQKGDIAEGYSVSREKKESFPLTVTSAQKNPTAFYLCASRRQGRTEAFFGQGTRLTVV.

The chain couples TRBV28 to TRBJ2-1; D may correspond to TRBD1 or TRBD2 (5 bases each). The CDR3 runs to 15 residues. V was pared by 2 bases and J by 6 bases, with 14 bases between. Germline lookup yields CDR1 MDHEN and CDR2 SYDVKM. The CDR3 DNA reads TGTGCCAGCAGTTTAGTCAGGGAGAGGGCCAATGAGCAGTTCTTC. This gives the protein CASSLVRERANEQFF. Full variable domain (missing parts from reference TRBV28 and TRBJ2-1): DVKVTQSSRYLVKRTGEKVFLECVQDMDHENMFWYRQDPGLGLRLIYFSYDVKMKEKGDIPEGYSVSREKKERFSLILESASTNQTSMYLCASSLVRERANEQFFGPGTRLTVL.

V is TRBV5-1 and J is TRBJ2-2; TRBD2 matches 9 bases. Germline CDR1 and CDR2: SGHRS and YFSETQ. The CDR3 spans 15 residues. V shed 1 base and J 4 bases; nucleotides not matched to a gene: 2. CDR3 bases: TGCGCCAGCAGCTTGATAGCGGGAGTCACCGGGGAGCTGTTTTTT. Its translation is CASSLIAGVTGELFF.

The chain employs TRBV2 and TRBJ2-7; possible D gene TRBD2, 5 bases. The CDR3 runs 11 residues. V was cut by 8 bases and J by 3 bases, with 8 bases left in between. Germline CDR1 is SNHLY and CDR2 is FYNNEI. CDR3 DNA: TGTGCCAGCCGGACTGGCTACGAGCAGTACTTC. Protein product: CASRTGYEQYF.

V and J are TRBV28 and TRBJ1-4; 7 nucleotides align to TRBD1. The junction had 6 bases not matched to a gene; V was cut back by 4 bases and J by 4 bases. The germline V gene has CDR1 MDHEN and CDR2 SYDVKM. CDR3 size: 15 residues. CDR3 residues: CASSSPAGGNEKLFF. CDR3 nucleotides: TGTGCCAGCAGTTCCCCGGCAGGGGGTAATGAAAAACTGTTTTTT.

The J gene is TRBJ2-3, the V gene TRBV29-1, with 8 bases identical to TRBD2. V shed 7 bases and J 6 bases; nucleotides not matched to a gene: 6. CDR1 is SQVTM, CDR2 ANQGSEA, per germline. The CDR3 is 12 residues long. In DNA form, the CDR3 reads TGCAGCGATGGGACTAGGAGGGATACGCAGTATTTT. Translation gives CSDGTRRDTQYF.

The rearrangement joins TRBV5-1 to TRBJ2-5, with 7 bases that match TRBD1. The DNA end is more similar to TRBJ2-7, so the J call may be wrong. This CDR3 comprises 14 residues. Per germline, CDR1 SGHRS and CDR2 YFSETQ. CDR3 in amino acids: CASSTGDGSYEQYF. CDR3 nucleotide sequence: TGCGCCAGCAGCACAGGGGACGGATCCTACGAGCAGTACTTC.